This T cell receptor (beta chain) appears in the sequencing data of a study of blood T cell repertoires in COVID-19. The overall study: Acute-phase and convalescent COVID-19 samples originated in the United States, Italy and Spain.

TCRdb's table, derived via immunoSEQ multiplex PCR, lists solely in-frame clones and lacks some. The sample yields 48,000 or so clones, about 90% seen once. The length of the CDR3 is 15 residues. Germline V CDR1 and CDR2: MDHEN, SYDVKM. V was clipped by 4 bases and J by 0 bases; unmatched bases: 2. This clone came up once. This TCR was sampled from a human donor in a cohort sampled during active COVID-19. The specimen sequenced was peripheral blood. The V and J genes are TRBV28 and TRBJ1-5, with 8 nucleotides matching TRBD1. CDR3 residues: CASSSGQGSNQPQHF. For the CDR3, the DNA is TGTGCCAGCAGTTCAGGACAGGGTAGCAATCAGCCCCAGCATTTT.